This section outlines one T cell receptor (beta chain) sequence together with its context. The CDR3 is 13 amino acids. Trimming stripped 6 bases from V and 11 bases from J, with 23 bases between. Germline V gene lookup returns CDR1 SQVTM and CDR2 ANQGSEA. This sample was taken from a study of shared clonotypes between healthy human individuals. TCRdb keeps only in-frame clones here, not all; method: immunoSEQ multiplex PCR. The data contain some 490,000 clones, 60% to 80% of them seen just once; the ten biggest clones take up around 12%. The sample taken for sequencing was PBMCs. This receptor was obtained from a woman aged 40 to 50 in good health. Some clones in this sample may be carry-over from other donors' samples. V and J are TRBV29-1 and TRBJ2-7; D uncertain. In nucleotides, the CDR3 is TGCAGCGTCCAAGTTGGCTACGAGACACCAAAGTACTTC. Amino acid sequence: CSVQVGYETPKYF.